This TCR beta chain comes out of a study of cytomegalovirus exposure and HLA in healthy donors. Broader study findings: TCR beta V- and J-gene trimming was later associated with a missense DCLRE1C variant. Prediction of most subjects' HLA-A and HLA-B alleles by TCR beta sequences was reportedly accurate.

The PCR had 60 Vbeta and 13 Jbeta primers. Authors' data handling: Unique TCR beta chains totaled roughly 80 million in a later count, with approximately 10 million of them shared. Assay: immunoSEQ multiplex PCR; the TCRdb copy retains only in-frame clones and omits some. For V, J and clone size, that table is used; D and trimming come from the DNA. The table for this sample gives 150,000 to 200,000 clones. V was pared by 3 bases and J by 0 bases, with 5 bases between. The CDR3 consists of 14 residues. Germline V CDR1 and CDR2: KGHSH, LQKENI. Of note for this clone: The antigen is not known.

This rearrangement joins TRBV18 to TRBJ1-4, with D uncertain. This receptor was identified in a man aged 25 to 45 in good health and CMV-seronegative. Material for sequencing was PBMCs. This chain's CDR3 is CASSPAATNEKLFF. CDR3 nucleotide sequence: TGTGCCAGCTCACCGGCAGCAACTAATGAAAAACTGTTTTTT.